The rows below give T cell receptor beta chains drawn from one sample of a study of blood T cell repertoires in COVID-19. Measured with immunoSEQ multiplex PCR; TCRdb has only the in-frame clones, and not every one. In the table there are 470,000 or so clones, 80% to 90% of which are singletons. Sequencing was performed on peripheral blood. The receptors here all came from a human donor in a cohort sampled during active COVID-19. Both conserved end residues are part of each CDR3. The D gene is left open where the match is weak. Not all rows give a size; the values are once, few, many and, for expanded clones, a class.

v_gene: TRBV9
d_gene: TRBD2
abundance: -
j_gene: TRBJ2-3
CDR3nt: TGTGCCAGCAGCCGTAGCGGGTCAAGGTCCACAGATACGCAGTATTTT
CDR3aa: CASSRSGSRSTDTQYF

v_gene: TRBV7-2
d_gene: -
abundance: -
j_gene: TRBJ1-4
CDR3nt: TGTGCCAGCACGCGAGGCGCGATTGATGCTGAAAAACTGTTTTTT
CDR3aa: CASTRGAIDAEKLFF

v_gene: TRBV7-9
d_gene: -
abundance: -
j_gene: TRBJ1-1
CDR3nt: TGTGCCAGCAGCCCTCAGGGGAACACTGAAGCTTTCTTT
CDR3aa: CASSPQGNTEAFF

v_gene: TRBV18
d_gene: TRBD1
abundance: -
j_gene: TRBJ2-2
CDR3nt: TGTGCCAGCTCACCGAGGCAGGGGGCAACCGGGGAGCTGTTTTTT
CDR3aa: CASSPRQGATGELFF

v_gene: TRBV19
d_gene: TRBD1
abundance: -
j_gene: TRBJ2-5
CDR3nt: TGTGCCAGTAGTAGGGCAGGGGGTGAGACCCAGTACTTC
CDR3aa: CASSRAGGETQYF

v_gene: TRBV5-5
d_gene: -
abundance: once
j_gene: TRBJ2-2
CDR3nt: TGTGCCAGCAGCTTACGGCTAGCTTCCGGGGAGCTGTTTTTT
CDR3aa: CASSLRLASGELFF

v_gene: TRBV6-5
d_gene: -
abundance: -
j_gene: TRBJ1-2
CDR3nt: TGTGCCAGCAGATTCCAGGAAAACTATGGCTACACCTTC
CDR3aa: CASRFQENYGYTF

v_gene: TRBV29-1
d_gene: -
abundance: -
j_gene: TRBJ2-2
CDR3nt: TGCAGCGTTGAAGGACCGCGGCCCGGGGAGCTGTTTTTT
CDR3aa: CSVEGPRPGELFF

v_gene: TRBV4-2
d_gene: -
abundance: once
j_gene: TRBJ1-1
CDR3nt: TGTGCCAGCAGCCCGAGGGTGAACACTGAAGCTTTCTTT
CDR3aa: CASSPRVNTEAFF

v_gene: TRBV7-3
d_gene: -
abundance: -
j_gene: TRBJ2-3
CDR3nt: TGTGCCAGCAGCAGAGGACTGGGGAGCACAGATACGCAGTATTTT
CDR3aa: CASSRGLGSTDTQYF

v_gene: TRBV19
d_gene: -
abundance: -
j_gene: TRBJ1-2
CDR3nt: TGTGCCAGTAGTCCGTTATCGGGCAGGGCAACTAACTATGGCTACACCTTC
CDR3aa: CASSPLSGRATNYGYTF

v_gene: TRBV18
d_gene: -
abundance: -
j_gene: TRBJ2-2
CDR3nt: TGTGCCAGCTCTGCGGCGGATCCGGGACAGCGGGCCGGGGAGCTGTTTTTT
CDR3aa: CASSAADPGQRAGELFF

v_gene: TRBV6-5
d_gene: TRBD1
abundance: -
j_gene: TRBJ1-5
CDR3nt: TGTGCCACTTCCCCTCGACAGGGAATTAATCAGCCCCAGCATTTT
CDR3aa: CATSPRQGINQPQHF

v_gene: TRBV28
d_gene: -
abundance: -
j_gene: TRBJ1-3
CDR3nt: TGTGCCAGCAGTTTTTCTGGCAGGGGTGGAAACACCATATATTTT
CDR3aa: CASSFSGRGGNTIYF

v_gene: TRBV5-5
d_gene: -
abundance: -
j_gene: TRBJ2-7
CDR3nt: TGTGCCAGCAGCTTGGTTGTCCGGACTACCGACTACGAGCAGTACTTC
CDR3aa: CASSLVVRTTDYEQYF

v_gene: TRBV3-1/TRBV3-2
d_gene: -
abundance: -
j_gene: TRBJ1-1
CDR3nt: TGTGCCAGCAGTCAGGACGGGAAGGAAGCTTTCTTT
CDR3aa: CASSQDGKEAFF

v_gene: TRBV18
d_gene: TRBD1
abundance: -
j_gene: TRBJ1-2
CDR3nt: TGTGCCAGCTCACCAGTACTCACAGGGGGCCAGGGCTACACCTTC
CDR3aa: CASSPVLTGGQGYTF

v_gene: TRBV5-4
d_gene: -
abundance: -
j_gene: TRBJ1-3
CDR3nt: TGTGCCAGCAGTTCCGGACAGACCCGCTTAGGTGGAAACACCATATATTTT
CDR3aa: CASSSGQTRLGGNTIYF

v_gene: TRBV10-1
d_gene: TRBD2
abundance: -
j_gene: TRBJ2-1
CDR3nt: TGCGCCAGCAGTGAGTTACTAGCGGGAGTCTATGAGCAGTTCTTC
CDR3aa: CASSELLAGVYEQFF

v_gene: TRBV11-2
d_gene: -
abundance: -
j_gene: TRBJ2-7
CDR3nt: TGTGCCAGCAGCTTAAGAGGTTCCTTTCTGTCCGACGAGCAGTACTTC
CDR3aa: CASSLRGSFLSDEQYF

v_gene: TRBV28
d_gene: -
abundance: -
j_gene: TRBJ2-1
CDR3nt: TGTGCCAGCAGTTTATCTGGTGCTGGTGCGAATGAGCAGTTCTTC
CDR3aa: CASSLSGAGANEQFF

v_gene: TRBV12-3/TRBV12-4
d_gene: -
abundance: -
j_gene: TRBJ1-1
CDR3nt: TGTGCCAGCAGTTTTCGACGGGACACTGAAGCTTTCTTT
CDR3aa: CASSFRRDTEAFF

v_gene: TRBV14
d_gene: -
abundance: -
j_gene: TRBJ2-7
CDR3nt: TGTGCCAGCAGCCAAATCCGGGAAGGAGAGCAGTACTTC
CDR3aa: CASSQIREGEQYF

v_gene: TRBV19
d_gene: TRBD1
abundance: -
j_gene: TRBJ2-3
CDR3nt: TGTGCCAGTAGTATCGAGACCGGACAGGCCAGCACAGATACGCAGTATTTT
CDR3aa: CASSIETGQASTDTQYF

v_gene: TRBV19
d_gene: TRBD2
abundance: -
j_gene: TRBJ2-2
CDR3nt: TGTGCCAGTAGGCTGACTAGCGGCGCGAACACCGGGGAGCTGTTTTTT
CDR3aa: CASRLTSGANTGELFF

v_gene: TRBV5-1
d_gene: TRBD2
abundance: -
j_gene: TRBJ2-3
CDR3nt: TGCGCCAGCAGCGGGACTAGCGGGAGGAGGGTGCGAGATACGCAGTATTTT
CDR3aa: CASSGTSGRRVRDTQYF

v_gene: TRBV4-3
d_gene: -
abundance: -
j_gene: TRBJ2-1
CDR3nt: TGCGCCAGCAGCCAAGCAGCACCGGGTATTAGCTCCTACAATGAGCAGTTCTTC
CDR3aa: CASSQAAPGISSYNEQFF

v_gene: TRBV19
d_gene: TRBD1
abundance: once
j_gene: TRBJ1-4
CDR3nt: TGTGCCAGTAGTATCGGGACAGCTGCAACTAATGAAAAACTGTTTTTT
CDR3aa: CASSIGTAATNEKLFF

v_gene: TRBV3-1/TRBV3-2
d_gene: -
abundance: -
j_gene: TRBJ2-5
CDR3nt: TGTGCCAGCAGCCTTTCCTTCGGACTGAAAGAGACCCAGTACTTC
CDR3aa: CASSLSFGLKETQYF

v_gene: TRBV3-1/TRBV3-2
d_gene: -
abundance: -
j_gene: TRBJ2-7
CDR3nt: TGTGCCAGCAGCCATGGGCGCTTCCTCTACGAGCAGTACTTC
CDR3aa: CASSHGRFLYEQYF

v_gene: TRBV7-9
d_gene: -
abundance: -
j_gene: TRBJ1-2
CDR3nt: TGTGCCAGCAGCTTAGTGCGGGGCCACAGTGGCTACACCTTC
CDR3aa: CASSLVRGHSGYTF

v_gene: TRBV11-2
d_gene: -
abundance: once
j_gene: TRBJ1-1
CDR3nt: TGTGCCAGCAGTTCCTACAGGGTGAGCACTGAAGCTTTCTTT
CDR3aa: CASSSYRVSTEAFF

v_gene: TRBV5-1
d_gene: TRBD1
abundance: -
j_gene: TRBJ1-2
CDR3nt: TGCGCCAGCACTCGGACAGGGGGGCAGAGCTACACCTTC
CDR3aa: CASTRTGGQSYTF

v_gene: TRBV20-1
d_gene: -
abundance: -
j_gene: TRBJ1-4
CDR3nt: TGCAGTGCTAGTGGTCTGAGTGAAAAACTGTTTTTT
CDR3aa: CSASGLSEKLFF

v_gene: TRBV20-1
d_gene: -
abundance: -
j_gene: TRBJ2-2
CDR3nt: TGCAGTGCTAGTGCCCCCTTGAACACCGGGGAGCTGTTTTTT
CDR3aa: CSASAPLNTGELFF

v_gene: TRBV7-9
d_gene: -
abundance: -
j_gene: TRBJ2-6
CDR3nt: TGTGCAGGTGGTGACAGATCTGGGGCCAACGTCCTGACTTTC
CDR3aa: CAGGDRSGANVLTF

v_gene: TRBV3-1/TRBV3-2
d_gene: TRBD2
abundance: -
j_gene: TRBJ2-7
CDR3nt: TGTGCCAGCAGCCTGCCGGGACTAGCGGGAGGCCAGCAGTACTTC
CDR3aa: CASSLPGLAGGQQYF

v_gene: TRBV6-5
d_gene: -
abundance: -
j_gene: TRBJ2-3
CDR3nt: TGTGCCAGCACCCACGGACTTGACGGGCCAGATACGCAGTATTTT
CDR3aa: CASTHGLDGPDTQYF

v_gene: TRBV27
d_gene: -
abundance: once
j_gene: TRBJ2-7
CDR3nt: TGTGCCAGCAGTTCCGCGACAGGGAGGTCCTACGAGCAGTACTTC
CDR3aa: CASSSATGRSYEQYF

v_gene: TRBV20-1
d_gene: -
abundance: -
j_gene: TRBJ2-7
CDR3nt: TGCAGTGCCCGGGTATCCTACGAGCAGTACTTC
CDR3aa: CSARVSYEQYF

v_gene: TRBV6-5
d_gene: -
abundance: -
j_gene: TRBJ1-5
CDR3nt: TGTGCCAGCAGTTACTCGGGTGGGCCAAATCAGCCCCAGCATTTT
CDR3aa: CASSYSGGPNQPQHF

v_gene: TRBV7-9
d_gene: -
abundance: -
j_gene: TRBJ2-5
CDR3nt: TGTGCCAGCAGCTTAGCGACAACAGGGACAGAGACCCAGTACTTC
CDR3aa: CASSLATTGTETQYF

v_gene: TRBV28
d_gene: -
abundance: -
j_gene: TRBJ1-2
CDR3nt: TGTGCCCTAGCGGAGGGGGTTGGCTACACCTTC
CDR3aa: CALAEGVGYTF

v_gene: TRBV28
d_gene: TRBD1
abundance: once
j_gene: TRBJ2-2
CDR3nt: TGTGCCAGTGAAAACAGGGGTCGACCCGGGGAGCTGTTTTTT
CDR3aa: CASENRGRPGELFF

v_gene: TRBV4-2
d_gene: -
abundance: -
j_gene: TRBJ1-5
CDR3nt: TGTGCCAGCAGCCAAGAGGGTTACGGCGGTAATCAGCCCCAGCATTTT
CDR3aa: CASSQEGYGGNQPQHF

v_gene: TRBV2
d_gene: -
abundance: -
j_gene: TRBJ2-3
CDR3nt: TGTGCCAGCAGTTTTTCGACAGATACGCAGTATTTT
CDR3aa: CASSFSTDTQYF

v_gene: TRBV7-8
d_gene: TRBD1
abundance: -
j_gene: TRBJ1-2
CDR3nt: TGTGCCAGCAGCGGGACAGGGTGGAACTATGGCTACACCTTC
CDR3aa: CASSGTGWNYGYTF

v_gene: TRBV29-1
d_gene: TRBD1
abundance: once
j_gene: TRBJ1-1
CDR3nt: TGCAGCGCATTCCGACAGGGGGCGAGTGAAGCTTTCTTT
CDR3aa: CSAFRQGASEAFF

v_gene: TRBV6-7
d_gene: TRBD2
abundance: -
j_gene: TRBJ2-7
CDR3nt: TGTGCCAGCTGCCTAGCGGGAGGAAGGGAGCAGTACTTC
CDR3aa: CASCLAGGREQYF

v_gene: TRBV28
d_gene: TRBD1
abundance: -
j_gene: TRBJ2-7
CDR3nt: TGTGCCAGCCCCCCGGCGAGGACAGGGTCGTACGAGCAGTACTTC
CDR3aa: CASPPARTGSYEQYF

v_gene: TRBV9
d_gene: TRBD1
abundance: -
j_gene: TRBJ1-2
CDR3nt: TGTGCCAGCAGCGTGGGGTTTACAGGGGCCTATGGCTACACCTTC
CDR3aa: CASSVGFTGAYGYTF

v_gene: TRBV3-1/TRBV3-2
d_gene: TRBD1
abundance: -
j_gene: TRBJ1-4
CDR3nt: TGTGCCAGCAGCCTCGACAGGGGAAGGGAAAAACTGTTTTTT
CDR3aa: CASSLDRGREKLFF

v_gene: TRBV2
d_gene: -
abundance: -
j_gene: TRBJ1-2
CDR3nt: TGTGCCAGCAGTGAAGCTCCCCGTGGCTACACCTTC
CDR3aa: CASSEAPRGYTF